The source of this T cell receptor beta chain is a study of blood T cell repertoires in COVID-19. Study at large: The origin of the acute and convalescent COVID-19 samples was the United States, Italy and Spain. In each case, the material was cDNA or gDNA derived from T cells, B-cell-depleted T cells, or PBMCs.

TCRdb keeps only in-frame clones here, not all; method: immunoSEQ multiplex PCR. The sample lists about 100,000 clones, roughly 90% occurring once. From germline, CDR1 is SQVTM and CDR2 ANQGSEA. Trimming pared 4 bases from V and 0 bases from J, leaving 11 bases between. This CDR3 has 14 amino acids. The rearrangement uses TRBV29-1 and TRBJ2-3; D perhaps matches TRBD1 (5 bases). The source of this sequence is a man aged 65 to 79 with acute or convalescent COVID-19. The sequencing input was peripheral blood. The CDR3 spells CSVVGRSSTDTQYF. The CDR3 DNA sequence: TGCAGCGTTGTGGGGCGGAGTAGCACAGATACGCAGTATTTT.